This TCR beta chain emerged from a study of long-term antiretroviral therapy in people with HIV. Version v3.0 of the immunoSEQ assay was performed at survey level. Clones were read by immunoSEQ multiplex PCR, and TCRdb kept only the in-frame ones, dropping some. The sample lists 15,000 to 20,000 clones, more than 70% occurring once. Remarks on this clone: The antigen is unknown.

Study-wide findings and caveats: HIV repertoires showed narrower CDR3 length ranges than controls. Dating from about 2003 to 2018, the blood was possibly obtained under older ART regimens.

At least one PBMC sample before ART and at least two after were required. 1-10 million cryopreserved PBMC were held in samples before DNA extraction. The sample consisted of unsorted PBMCs, taken 0.1 years before starting antiretroviral therapy. The sequence was collected from a man between 18 and 29 years old with HIV.

CDR3 in DNA: TGTGCCAGCAGTGATTCGACGAGGGGGACAGGGAGGGCTGGCGAGCAGTACTTC. Translating gives CASSDSTRGTGRAGEQYF. The rearrangement links TRBV2 to TRBJ2-7; 9 bases fit TRBD1. Germline-derived CDR1 and CDR2 are SNHLY and FYNNEI. V trimming: 3 bases; J trimming: 6 bases; junction bases outside the gene matches: 18. CDR3 length equals 18 residues.